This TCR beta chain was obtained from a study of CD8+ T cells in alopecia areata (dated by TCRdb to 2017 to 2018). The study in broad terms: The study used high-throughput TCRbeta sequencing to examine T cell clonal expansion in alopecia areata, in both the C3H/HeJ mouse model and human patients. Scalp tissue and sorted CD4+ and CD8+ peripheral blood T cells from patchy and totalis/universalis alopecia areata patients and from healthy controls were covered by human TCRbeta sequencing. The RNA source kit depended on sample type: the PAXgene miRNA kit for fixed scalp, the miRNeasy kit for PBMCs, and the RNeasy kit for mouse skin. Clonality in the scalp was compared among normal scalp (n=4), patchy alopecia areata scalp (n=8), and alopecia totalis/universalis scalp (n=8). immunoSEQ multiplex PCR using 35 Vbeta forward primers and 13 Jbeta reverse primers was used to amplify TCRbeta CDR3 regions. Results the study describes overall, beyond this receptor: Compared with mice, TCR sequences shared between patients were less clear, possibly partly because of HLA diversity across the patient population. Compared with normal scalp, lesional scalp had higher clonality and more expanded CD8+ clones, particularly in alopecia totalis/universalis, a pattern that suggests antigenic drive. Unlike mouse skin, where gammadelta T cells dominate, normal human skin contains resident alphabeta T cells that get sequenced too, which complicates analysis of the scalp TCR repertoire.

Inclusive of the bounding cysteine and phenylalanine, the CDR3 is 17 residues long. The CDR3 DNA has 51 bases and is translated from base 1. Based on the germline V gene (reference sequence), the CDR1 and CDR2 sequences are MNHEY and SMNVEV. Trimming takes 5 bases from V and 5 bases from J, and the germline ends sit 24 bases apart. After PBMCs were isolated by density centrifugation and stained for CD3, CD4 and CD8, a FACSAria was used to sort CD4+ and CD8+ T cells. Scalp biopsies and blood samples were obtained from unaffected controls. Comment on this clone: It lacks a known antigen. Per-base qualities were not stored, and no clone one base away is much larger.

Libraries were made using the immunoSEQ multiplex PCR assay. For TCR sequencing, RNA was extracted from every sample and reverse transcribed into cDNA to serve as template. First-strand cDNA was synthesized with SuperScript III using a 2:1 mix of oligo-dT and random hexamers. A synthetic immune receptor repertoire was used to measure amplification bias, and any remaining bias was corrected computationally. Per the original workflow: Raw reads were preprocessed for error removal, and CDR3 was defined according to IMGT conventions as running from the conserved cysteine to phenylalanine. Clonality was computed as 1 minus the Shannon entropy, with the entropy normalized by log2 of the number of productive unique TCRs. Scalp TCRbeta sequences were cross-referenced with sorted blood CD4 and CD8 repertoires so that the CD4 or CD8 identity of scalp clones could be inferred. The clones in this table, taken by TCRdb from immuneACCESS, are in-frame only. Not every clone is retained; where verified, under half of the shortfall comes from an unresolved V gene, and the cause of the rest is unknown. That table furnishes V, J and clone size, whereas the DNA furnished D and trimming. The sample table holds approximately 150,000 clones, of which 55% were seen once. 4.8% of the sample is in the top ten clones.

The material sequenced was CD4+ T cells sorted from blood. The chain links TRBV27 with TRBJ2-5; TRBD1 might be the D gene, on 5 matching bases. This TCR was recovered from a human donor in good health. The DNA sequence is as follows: TGTGCCAGCAGTCCCGGACATGGAAGTCCAAAAGGGGAGACCCAGTACTTC. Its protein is CASSPGHGSPKGETQYF.